This TCR beta chain appears in the sequencing data of a study of cytomegalovirus exposure and HLA in healthy donors. Study summary: In a later analysis, the roughly 120 validation repertoires were reported to have used the same platform as the approximately 670 first-cohort repertoires.

Broader study findings: TCR clusters originating in the first cohort tended to co-occur in the 110 or so validation repertoires, according to a later analysis. Reported performance of the classifier showed diagnosis of cytomegalovirus status with high specificity and sensitivity. Associated with cytomegalovirus, according to the listing, were some 150 TCR beta chains.

As regards this clone: Its specificity is not known.

Germline trimming cut 5 bases from V and 3 bases from J; bases unmatched to any gene: 3. CDR3 length: 13 residues. Germline CDR1 and CDR2: SGHTA and FQGTGA. Method: immunoSEQ multiplex PCR; TCRdb's copy keeps in-frame clones and lacks some. The sample gives approximately 270,000 clones, 86% of which show up once; 1% is in the top ten. The chain employs TRBV7-3 and TRBJ2-7, with TRBD1 matching 8 bases. The sequencing sample was made of PBMCs. The TCR comes from a young woman in good health and CMV-seronegative. DNA of the CDR3: TGTGCCAGCAGCCCAGGGGGCTACTACGAGCAGTACTTC. Translating gives CASSPGGYYEQYF.